The clone carrying this T cell receptor beta chain was counted once. The target antigen is unknown. With 8 bases removed from V and 6 bases from J, the gap between germline ends came to 13 bases. CDR3 length equals 12 residues. The second PCR ran roughly 6 to 11 cycles with a sample-barcoded 5' primer and J-beta primers. Carrying 12 random nucleotides, a template-switch adaptor labeled each individual cDNA molecule. TCRdb passed the 5' RACE reads through MiXCR, listing each CDR3 protein once. The sample carries about 1.7 million distinct CDR3 sequences, 28% recorded once. The sample belongs to a study of blood T cells in healthy people across ages. Study-wide results and caveats: A conclusive naive versus antigen-experienced comparison was prevented by the unsorted PBMCs. Both naive CD4+ cell counts and diversity were greater in long-lived donors than in aged donors.

The sequence was collected from a woman in her twenties or thirties in good health. The rearrangement links TRBV12-3 or TRBV12-4 to TRBJ1-1, with D unclear. The material sequenced was blood. CDR3 loop: CASQAPGPEAFF. DNA for the CDR3: TGTGCCAGCCAAGCCCCCGGGCCTGAAGCTTTCTTT.